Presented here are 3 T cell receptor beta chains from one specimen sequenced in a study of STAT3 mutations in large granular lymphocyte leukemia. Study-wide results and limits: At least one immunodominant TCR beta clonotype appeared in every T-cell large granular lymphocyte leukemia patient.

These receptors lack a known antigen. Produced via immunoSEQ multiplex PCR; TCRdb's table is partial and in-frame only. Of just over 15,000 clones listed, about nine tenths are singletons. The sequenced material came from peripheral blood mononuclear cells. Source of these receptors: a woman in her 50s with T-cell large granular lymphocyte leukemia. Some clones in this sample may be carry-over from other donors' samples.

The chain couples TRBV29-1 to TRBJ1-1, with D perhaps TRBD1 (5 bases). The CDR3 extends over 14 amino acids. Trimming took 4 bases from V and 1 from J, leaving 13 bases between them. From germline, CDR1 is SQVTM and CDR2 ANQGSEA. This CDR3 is CSVVGQRQNTEAFF. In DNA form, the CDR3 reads TGCAGCGTTGTGGGGCAGAGACAGAACACTGAAGCTTTCTTT.

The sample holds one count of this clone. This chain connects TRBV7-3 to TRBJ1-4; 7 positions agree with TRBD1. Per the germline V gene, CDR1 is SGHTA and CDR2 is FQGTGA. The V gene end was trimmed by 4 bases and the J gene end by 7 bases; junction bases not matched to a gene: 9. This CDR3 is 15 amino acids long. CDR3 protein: CASSSYRGESEKLFF. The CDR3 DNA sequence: TGTGCCAGCAGCTCCTACAGGGGCGAGAGTGAAAAACTGTTTTTT.

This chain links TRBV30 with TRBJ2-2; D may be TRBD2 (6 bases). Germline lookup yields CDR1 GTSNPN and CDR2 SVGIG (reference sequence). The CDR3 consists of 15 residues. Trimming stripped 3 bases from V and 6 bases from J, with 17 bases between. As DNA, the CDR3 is TGTGCCTGGAGGGAACCGGGAGCGAGGGCCGGGGAGCTGTTTTTT. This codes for CAWREPGARAGELFF.